Shown below are 6 T cell receptor beta chains from a single sample sequenced in a study of tumor-infiltrating lymphocytes in localized non-small cell lung cancer. Clones were read by immunoSEQ multiplex PCR, and TCRdb kept only the in-frame ones, dropping some. The data show 12,000 or so clones, over 80% seen once. Material: lung tumor tissue. These receptors all come from a human donor with non-small cell lung cancer.

The chain joins TRBV4-1 to TRBJ2-2; D might be TRBD1 (6 bases). CDR1 is MGHRA, CDR2 YSYEKL, per germline. With 0 bases removed from V and 0 bases from J, the gap between germline ends came to 11 bases. This CDR3 region has 17 residues. The CDR3 DNA sequence: TGCGCCAGCAGCCAAGAGGTGGGACAATCGAACACCGGGGAGCTGTTTTTT. Protein: CASSQEVGQSNTGELFF.

The chain is built from TRBV7-8 and TRBJ1-2, with TRBD1 identical over 7 bases. The V and J ends lost 3 bases and 5 bases, in that order; junction bases with no gene match: 12. Looked up from germline, CDR1 is SGHVS and CDR2 is FQNEAQ. CDR3 length equals 16 residues. In DNA, the CDR3 is TGTGCCAGCAGCTTGACAGGGAGAGGGGGATCTTATGGCTACACCTTC. Protein: CASSLTGRGGSYGYTF.

J is TRBJ2-5 and V is TRBV5-1, with TRBD2 matching 8 bases. The V gene's germline CDR1 is SGHRS and CDR2 YFSETQ. V trimming: 4 bases; J trimming: 5 bases; junction bases outside the gene matches: 7. There are 14 residues in the CDR3. CDR3 residues: CASSPGLARETQYF. Written as DNA, the CDR3 is TGCGCCAGCAGCCCTGGACTAGCTAGGGAGACCCAGTACTTC.

The chain recombines TRBV29-1 with TRBJ2-3; D may be TRBD1 or TRBD2 (5 bases each). V was clipped by 5 bases and J by 4 bases, with 13 bases between them. The CDR3 loop spans 13 amino acids. Germline V gene data show CDR1 as SQVTM and CDR2 as ANQGSEA. The CDR3 sequence is CSVLGVAPDTQYF. The CDR3 nucleotides read TGCAGCGTTCTGGGGGTAGCCCCAGATACGCAGTATTTT.

This clone was observed a single time. The V gene is TRBV6-5, the J gene TRBJ2-5; 7 bases agree with TRBD1. The CDR3 has 15 residues. The V gene's germline CDR1 is MNHEY and CDR2 SVGAGI. The J segment lost 2 bases and the V segment lost 2 bases, leaving 5 bases of the junction unmatched. The CDR3 reads CASSYGRGQQETQYF. The CDR3 DNA follows: TGTGCCAGCAGTTACGGCCGGGGACAGCAAGAGACCCAGTACTTC.

This sequence joins TRBV5-8 and TRBJ2-1; the D is unclear. Trimming stripped 6 bases from V and 0 bases from J, with 13 bases between. CDR1 and CDR2 (germline): SGHTS, YDEGEE. The CDR3 totals 15 residues. The CDR3: CASTRARSSYNEQFF. The DNA for the CDR3 is TGTGCCAGCACCCGGGCGCGGAGCTCCTACAATGAGCAGTTCTTC.